Below, 32 T cell receptor beta chains from the same sample are listed, as sequenced in a study of T-cell reconstitution after alpha-beta-depleted transplantation in children. Unique molecular identifiers tagged the TCRbeta library. From the PCR reads, TCRdb called clonotypes with MiXCR, one entry per CDR3 protein. There are about 260,000 distinct CDR3 sequences in the sample; 11% occur only once, and 20% to 25% lies in the top ten. The sequences come from peripheral blood, collected 180 days after TCRalphabeta/CD19-depleted stem cell transplant. These receptors all stem from a male patient between 2 and 10 years old who had a stem cell transplant for chronic granulomatous disease, so the T cells may come from the graft donor.

This clonotype came up many times. V is TRBV15 and J is TRBJ1-4; D call uncertain. Trimming shortened V by 0 bases and J by 4 bases, and 12 bases separated the two germline ends. This CDR3 is 16 amino acids long. In germline, CDR1 is LNHNV, CDR2 YYDKDF (reference sequence). The chain's CDR3 is CATSRDLARNNEKLFF. In nucleotides, the CDR3 is TGTGCCACCAGCAGAGATCTGGCACGTAATAATGAAAAACTGTTTTTT.

This clonotype was counted many times. The rearrangement links TRBV12-3 or TRBV12-4 to TRBJ2-1; 11 nucleotides agree with TRBD2. J gave up 7 bases and V 6 bases, and 2 bases lay outside the gene matches. The CDR3 consists of 13 residues. Here the CDR3 reads CASSWTSGNEQFF. CDR3 sequence (DNA): TGTGCCAGCAGCTGGACTAGCGGGAATGAGCAGTTCTTC.

The sample holds a few counts of this clonotype. This chain's CDR3 is CASTRTYEQYF. In DNA form, the CDR3 reads TGTGCCAGCACTAGGACCTACGAGCAGTACTTC. The rearrangement uses TRBV2 and TRBJ2-7, with no clear D. The germline V and J ends were trimmed by 7 bases and 2 bases, with 6 bases remaining between them. The CDR3 has 11 amino acids. In germline, CDR1 is SNHLY, CDR2 FYNNEI. The whole variable domain, remainder taken from reference TRBV2 and TRBJ2-7, is EPEVTQTPSHQVTQMGQEVILRCVPISNHLYFYWYRQILGQKVEFLVSFYNNEISEKSEIFDDQFSVERPDGSNFTLKIRSTKLEDSAMYFCASTRTYEQYFGPGTRLTVT.

This clonotype was counted at least ten times. The V and J genes are TRBV29-1 and TRBJ2-1, with no clear D. Germline lookup yields CDR1 SQVTM and CDR2 ANQGSEA. The CDR3 runs to 14 residues. Deletions cut 4 bases from V and 0 bases from J, with 10 bases between. The CDR3 is CSVVAVSSYNEQFF. The CDR3 DNA reads as TGCAGCGTTGTTGCGGTAAGCTCCTACAATGAGCAGTTCTTC.

At least ten counts were recorded for this clonotype. V and J are TRBV28 and TRBJ2-7, with 7 nucleotides matching TRBD1. The germline gives CDR1 MDHEN, CDR2 SYDVKM. The J segment lost 4 bases and the V segment lost 10 bases, leaving 13 bases of the junction unmatched. This CDR3 has 14 amino acids. CDR3 loop: CATYPDRVGYEQYF. CDR3 nucleotides: TGTGCCACCTACCCCGACAGGGTAGGTTACGAGCAGTACTTC.

To note about this clonotype: This may come from a read error, since a much larger clone is one base off. The V call is TRBV28, the J call TRBJ2-3; D is perhaps TRBD1 or TRBD2 (5 bases each). V shed 6 bases and J shed 4 bases, with 14 bases lying between them. In germline, CDR1 is MDHEN, CDR2 SYDVKM. The CDR3 length is 14 residues. In nucleotides, the CDR3 is TGTGCCAGCAGCCTGACTTGGGGGTCAGATACGCAGTATTTT. Protein product: CASSLTWGSDTQYF.

Worth noting for this clonotype: An end of the junction does not agree with germline; a read error may underlie this. The chain carries TRBV4-3 and TRBJ2-7; possibly TRBD1 for D (6 bases). The germline V gene encodes CDR1 LGHNA and CDR2 YSLEER. This CDR3 has 15 residues. The CDR3 DNA reads as TGCCCCAGCAGCGCCAGCCGGAACAGGGTCAGTGAGCAGTACTTC. Translation: CPSSASRNRVSEQYF.

At least ten counts were recorded for this clonotype. This chain joins TRBV29-1 and TRBJ2-7; 9 nucleotides line up with TRBD2. The germline gives CDR1 SQVTM, CDR2 ANQGSEA. CDR3 size: 11 residues. The junction had 6 bases not matched to a gene; V was cut back by 6 bases and J by 9 bases. In DNA, the CDR3 is TGCAGCGTCCTCCTAGCGGGAAGGCAGTACTTC. It translates to CSVLLAGRQYF.

This clonotype occurred many times. V and J are TRBV4-2 and TRBJ2-2; D might be TRBD2 (5 bases). Deletions cut 3 bases from V and 6 bases from J, with 8 bases between. This CDR3 is 13 amino acids long. Germline V CDR1 and CDR2: LGHNA, YNFKEQ. Written as DNA, the CDR3 is TGTGCCAGCAGCCATGAGGGTCCCGGGGAGCTGTTTTTT. Translated, it gives CASSHEGPGELFF.

This clonotype was seen at least ten times. This chain joins TRBV29-1 and TRBJ2-3; D is possibly TRBD1 (6 bases). Germline values: CDR1 SQVTM, CDR2 ANQGSEA. Trimming cost V 4 bases and J 4 bases, with 12 bases left between them. The CDR3 length is 13 residues. CDR3 DNA sequence: TGCAGCGTTGGGGGGCGTTTGGCAGATACGCAGTATTTT. Protein sequence: CSVGGRLADTQYF.

The sample holds many counts of this clonotype. The chain links TRBV7-3 to TRBJ2-3, with no clear D. This CDR3 is 14 amino acids long. Germline V gene sequence: CDR1 SGHTA, CDR2 FQGTGA. V was cut by 1 base and J by 0 bases, with 5 bases left in between. The CDR3 region is CASSLRSSTDTQYF. In DNA, the CDR3 is TGTGCCAGCAGCTTAAGATCTAGCACAGATACGCAGTATTTT.

This clonotype was counted ten times or more. The V call is TRBV12-3 or TRBV12-4, the J call TRBJ2-7; 7 bases match TRBD1. This CDR3 contains 12 residues. The V segment lost 3 bases and the J segment 12 bases; nucleotides outside the gene matches: 8. This CDR3 reads CASSFTTGARYF. The CDR3 DNA is TGTGCCAGCAGTTTCACCACAGGGGCACGGTACTTC.

This clonotype showed up many times. The rearrangement uses TRBV7-8 and TRBJ2-3; unclear D gene. The CDR3 has 12 residues. CDR1 is SGHVS and CDR2 is FQNEAQ in the germline V gene. Trimming shortened V by 1 base and J by 7 bases, and 6 bases separated the two germline ends. This CDR3 reads CASSLVFNTQYF. Written as DNA, the CDR3 is TGTGCCAGCAGCTTAGTTTTCAATACGCAGTATTTT.

This clonotype has at least ten counts. The J gene is TRBJ1-4, the V gene TRBV20-1; D gene unclear. V lost 2 bases to trimming and J lost 4 bases, with 14 bases between them. The CDR3 runs to 15 residues. Germline assignment: CDR1 DFQATT and CDR2 SNEGSKA (reference sequence). The CDR3 is CSARISGRNNEKLFF. Written as DNA, the CDR3 is TGCAGTGCTAGAATTTCCGGTCGGAATAATGAAAAACTGTTTTTT.

Notes on this clonotype: Being one base from a much bigger clone, this may be a read error. The gene calls are TRBV5-1 and TRBJ2-3; no definite D call. The CDR3 totals 14 residues. The ends were cut back, 0 bases at V and 1 base at J, with 6 bases in the middle. Germline CDR1 SGHRS, CDR2 YFSETQ. CDR3 region: CASSLAHRTDTQYF. CDR3 nucleotides: TGCGCCAGCAGCTTGGCGCATCGCACAGATACGCAGTATTTT.

This clonotype has ten or more counts. This chain uses TRBV7-6 with TRBJ1-4, with D tentatively TRBD1 (6 bases). Trimming cost V 5 bases and J 0 bases, with 13 bases left between them. Germline assignment: CDR1 SGHVS and CDR2 FNYEAQ. This CDR3 is built from 16 residues. CDR3 protein: CASSEQGRATNEKLFF. The CDR3 DNA reads as TGTGCCAGCAGCGAACAGGGCAGGGCAACTAATGAAAAACTGTTTTTT.

This clonotype was seen repeatedly, ten times or more. The chain has TRBV5-1 and TRBJ2-7, with 7 bases lining up with TRBD1. This CDR3 spans 13 amino acids. Trimming removed 3 bases from V and 5 bases from J; junction bases left unmatched: 5. Germline CDR1 is SGHRS and CDR2 is YFSETQ. This chain's CDR3 is CASSSDRVHEQYF. The CDR3 DNA sequence: TGCGCCAGCAGCTCAGACAGGGTCCACGAGCAGTACTTC.

With regard to this clonotype: A much larger clone lies a single base off, so this may be a read error. The J gene is TRBJ2-4, the V gene TRBV4-2; tentatively, D is TRBD2 (6 bases). Per germline, CDR1 LGHNA and CDR2 YNFKEQ. The CDR3 contains 17 residues. The CDR3: CASSAGTLGLAKNIQSF. The DNA of the CDR3 is TGTGCCAGCAGTGCGGGGACTTTAGGTCTAGCCAAAAACATTCAGTCCTTC.

This clonotype appeared many times. The CDR3 protein is CSARYRGETQYF. The CDR3 bases are TGCAGTGCTAGGTACAGGGGAGAGACCCAGTACTTC. J is TRBJ2-5 and V is TRBV20-1; TRBD1 agrees at 7 bases. CDR3 length: 12 amino acids. Germline V lookup: CDR1 DFQATT, CDR2 SNEGSKA (reference sequence). After removal of 3 bases from V and 4 bases from J, the junction contained 2 bases not matched to a gene.

This clonotype was counted at least ten times. V usage is TRBV12-3 or TRBV12-4 and J usage is TRBJ2-5; 7 positions match TRBD2. The CDR3 consists of 16 residues. V lost 3 bases and J lost 1; bases outside the gene matches: 8. The CDR3 region has the DNA TGTGCCAGCAGTTTCCAGGCTAGCGGACTCCAAGAGACCCAGTACTTC. Encoded protein: CASSFQASGLQETQYF.

The rearrangement joins TRBV5-1 to TRBJ2-1; 10 bases map to TRBD2. Germline assignment: CDR1 SGHRS and CDR2 YFSETQ. The CDR3 is 19 amino acids. V lost 3 bases, J lost 3 bases, and 15 bases stayed unmatched. CDR3: CASSSEEATSGVNYNEQFF. Here the CDR3 DNA reads TGCGCCAGCAGCTCGGAAGAAGCCACTAGCGGGGTGAACTACAATGAGCAGTTCTTC. Drawing the rest from reference TRBV5-1 and TRBJ2-1, the complete variable domain is KAGVTQTPRYLIKTRGQQVTLSCSPISGHRSVSWYQQTPGQGLQFLFEYFSETQRNKGNFPGRFSGRQFSNSRSEMNVSTLELGDSALYLCASSSEEATSGVNYNEQFFGPGTRLTVL.

The V gene is TRBV19, the J gene TRBJ1-2, with TRBD1 as a possible D gene (6 bases). Germline loops: CDR1 LNHDA, CDR2 SQIVND (reference sequence). V was shortened by 3 bases and J by 5 bases, with 22 bases between the two germline ends. The CDR3 totals 17 residues. CDR3 nucleotides: TGTGCCAGTAGTATTGGGCACCGGGACATAGGACCTTATGGCTACACCTTC. Translating it yields CASSIGHRDIGPYGYTF.

At least ten counts were recorded for this clonotype. The rearrangement links TRBV12-3 or TRBV12-4 to TRBJ2-3, with D tentatively TRBD1 (6 bases). Trimming shortened V by 7 bases and J by 4 bases, and 18 bases separated the two germline ends. The CDR3 has 15 amino acids. In nucleotides, the CDR3 is TGTGCCAGCAATCCGACAGGTCTCAGAGCAGATACGCAGTATTTT. It yields the protein CASNPTGLRADTQYF.

This clonotype was detected many times. V and J are TRBV11-2 and TRBJ2-3; D possibly corresponds to TRBD1 (5 bases). Deletions cut 2 bases from V and 2 bases from J, with 8 bases between. Germline CDR1 is SGHAT and CDR2 is FQNNGV. CDR3 length: 14 residues. CDR3 in DNA: TGTGCCAGCAGCTTATGGACAACCACAGATACGCAGTATTTT. Its translation is CASSLWTTTDTQYF.

The table lists this clonotype with many counts. J is TRBJ2-1 and V is TRBV7-2; D is perhaps TRBD1 (6 bases). This CDR3 has 17 residues. Looked up from germline, CDR1 is SGHTA and CDR2 is FQGNSA. V lost 5 bases to trimming and J lost 4 bases, with 21 bases between them. This CDR3 is CASSQTRGSSIYNEQFF. For the CDR3, the DNA is TGTGCCAGCAGCCAGACAAGGGGGTCCTCGATATACAATGAGCAGTTCTTC.

This clonotype came up a few times. This chain links TRBV29-1 with TRBJ2-6, with a tentative D call TRBD1 (7 bases). CDR1 is SQVTM and CDR2 is ANQGSEA in the germline V gene. The CDR3 runs to 18 residues. V gave up 4 bases and J gave up 0 bases, with 19 bases separating them. The CDR3 DNA is TGCAGCGTTGGCCCGGCGGGACAGTTCTTCTCTGGGGCCAACGTCCTGACTTTC. Translated: CSVGPAGQFFSGANVLTF.

On this clonotype: This may come from a read error, since a much larger clone is one base off. The chain is built from TRBV28 and TRBJ2-3; D is possibly TRBD2 (6 bases). The CDR3 covers 16 residues. Trimming stripped 1 base from V and 1 base from J, with 12 bases between. The V gene's germline CDR1 is MDHEN and CDR2 SYDVKM. The CDR3 bases are TGTGCCAGCAGTTTATCCCCTAGCGTGTGCACAGATACGCAGTATTTT. This sequence encodes CASSLSPSVCTDTQYF.

V and J are TRBV25-1 and TRBJ2-2, with D possibly TRBD1 on 6 matching bases. CDR3 size: 14 residues. Germline V gene data show CDR1 as MGHDK and CDR2 as SYGVNS. V was cut by 6 bases and J by 7 bases, with 15 bases left in between. CDR3 sequence reads: CASRGQGISGELFF. For the CDR3, the DNA is TGTGCCAGCAGAGGCCAGGGGATTAGCGGGGAGCTGTTTTTT.

There are many counts of this clonotype. The chain joins TRBV20-1 to TRBJ1-1, with 7 bases matching TRBD1. Per germline, CDR1 DFQATT and CDR2 SNEGSKA (reference sequence). The CDR3 runs to 14 residues. Trimming removed 1 base from V and 11 bases from J; junction bases left unmatched: 13. The CDR3 region is CSARVPGGTTGAFF. The CDR3 DNA reads as TGCAGTGCTAGAGTCCCAGGGGGGACCACGGGTGCTTTCTTT.

This clonotype was recorded at least ten times. The J gene is TRBJ2-3, the V gene TRBV12-3 or TRBV12-4, with 7 positions matching TRBD1. With 5 bases clipped from V and 8 bases from J, the junction kept 7 bases outside the gene matches. This CDR3 region has 13 residues. The CDR3 is CASSLQAGGTQYF. For the CDR3, the DNA is TGTGCCAGCAGTCTCCAAGCAGGGGGTACGCAGTATTTT.

This clonotype was observed at least ten times. This chain uses TRBV15 with TRBJ2-5, with D unclear. The V end was cut by 0 bases, the J end by 7 bases, with 9 bases between. In germline, CDR1 is LNHNV, CDR2 YYDKDF (reference sequence). The CDR3 contains 13 residues. The CDR3 coding sequence is TGTGCCACCAGCAGAGATTTGGAGTGGACCCAGTACTTC. Amino acid sequence: CATSRDLEWTQYF.

This clonotype was picked up many times. This rearrangement joins TRBV7-9 to TRBJ2-7; tentatively, D is TRBD2 (6 bases). With 5 bases removed from V and 2 bases from J, the gap between germline ends came to 19 bases. The CDR3 has 16 residues. Germline CDR1 SEHNR, CDR2 FQNEAQ (reference sequence). Here the CDR3 DNA reads TGTGCCAGCAGCCCGAGCCGGGGTGGGGGGACCTACGAGCAGTACTTC. This gives the protein CASSPSRGGGTYEQYF.